Listed below are T cell receptor beta chains from one sample, sequenced in a study of metastatic and nonmetastatic thyroid tumors. Via MiXCR, TCRdb re-called the PCR reads. Among about 9,900 clones listed, approximately 11% were seen once. Sequenced material: tumor tissue. These receptors were taken from a female donor with papillary thyroid cancer or a benign thyroid nodule (not recorded which). Some clones in this sample may be carry-over from other donors' samples. CDR3s include the opening cysteine and the closing phenylalanine or tryptophan. The D gene is left open where the match is weak. Only some rows state a clone size, as once, few, many or a class for expanded clones.

V gene	D gene	J gene	clone size	CDR3 DNA	CDR3 protein
TRBV20-1	TRBD2	TRBJ2-3	many	TGCAGTGCTAGCTGGACTAGCGGCTGGGGGCCAGATACGCAGTATTTT	CSASWTSGWGPDTQYF
TRBV9	TRBD2	TRBJ2-5	.	TGTGCCAGCAGCGTAGCTACCCGGGCTAGCGGTGGAGAGACCCAGTACTTC	CASSVATRASGGETQYF
TRBV18	.	TRBJ2-7	many	TGTGCCAGCTCATCGATTAACTACGAGCAGTACTTC	CASSSINYEQYF
TRBV20-1	.	TRBJ1-4	many	TGCAGTGGGACAGCAACTAATGAAAAACTGTTTTTT	CSGTATNEKLFF
TRBV20-1	.	TRBJ1-1	many	TGCAGTGCTAGATTAGATCCGGGTTGGGCTGAAGCTTTCTTT	CSARLDPGWAEAFF
TRBV27	TRBD1	TRBJ2-1	medium-sized	TGTGCCAGCAGTCTACAGGGGATCAAGGGGCATGAGCAGTTCTTC	CASSLQGIKGHEQFF
TRBV6-4	.	TRBJ2-1	medium-sized	TGTGCCAGCAGTGCAGGGTACAATGAGCAGTTCTTC	CASSAGYNEQFF
TRBV4-2	TRBD1	TRBJ1-1	many	TGTGCCAGCAGCCCACCGAGGACAGGGGACACTGAAGCTTTCTTT	CASSPPRTGDTEAFF
TRBV20-1	TRBD1	TRBJ1-5	many	TGCAGTGCGTTTTCTGGTGGTCAGGGGGCTCAGCCCCAGCATTTT	CSAFSGGQGAQPQHF
TRBV15	.	TRBJ1-1	medium-sized	TGTGCCACCAGGACACCCCGACGGACGGGTGCTTTCTTT	CATRTPRRTGAFF
TRBV19	.	TRBJ1-4	medium-sized	TGTGCCAGTAGTATTTATGGGACGGCTAATGAAAAACTGTTTTTT	CASSIYGTANEKLFF
TRBV28	.	TRBJ2-1	few	TGTGCCGGCAGTTTTAGGGCAGGGGGGAACAATGAGCAGTTCTTC	CAGSFRAGGNNEQFF
TRBV18	.	TRBJ2-1	many	TGTGCCAGCTCACCGAGTCGGGAAGGGGCGTTCTTC	CASSPSREGAFF
TRBV30	.	TRBJ2-1	many	TGTGCCTGGAGTGTTTCACTAACAATACGCCATGAGCAGTTCTTC	CAWSVSLTIRHEQFF
TRBV19	.	TRBJ2-1	medium-sized	TGTGCCAGTAGTATAGATACGGGATACAATGAGCAGTTCTTC	CASSIDTGYNEQFF
TRBV2	.	TRBJ1-4	medium-sized	TGTGCCAGCATTCGGACAGTGTCTCATGAAAAACTGTTTTTT	CASIRTVSHEKLFF
TRBV20-1	.	TRBJ2-3	.	TGCAGTGCCGGGGGGCCAAGCACAGATACGCAGTATTTT	CSAGGPSTDTQYF
TRBV13	TRBD1	TRBJ2-7	once	TGTGCCAGCAGCCCGCGGACAGGGGTTGGCGAGCAGTACTTC	CASSPRTGVGEQYF
TRBV10-3	.	TRBJ1-1	medium-sized	TGTGCCATCAGTGAGGCTGGACGGATTGAAGCTTTCTTT	CAISEAGRIEAFF
TRBV3-1	.	TRBJ2-2	many	TGTGCCAGCAGCGATCGGGTCCTCGCGAACACCGGGGAGCTGTTTTTT	CASSDRVLANTGELFF
TRBV7-6	.	TRBJ2-5	many	TGTGCCAGCAGCTTAGTATCCCACCCTTGGGAGACCCAGTACTTC	CASSLVSHPWETQYF
TRBV20-1	.	TRBJ1-6	many	TGCAGTGCTTCGGACAGCTCCTATAATTCACCCCTCCACTTT	CSASDSSYNSPLHF
TRBV5-1	TRBD1	TRBJ2-2	many	TGCGCCAGCAGCGAGGACAGGGGGAACACCGGGGAGCTGTTTTTT	CASSEDRGNTGELFF
TRBV28	.	TRBJ2-5	.	TGTGCCAGCAGTTTCCGAGCCAATGAAAAGACCCAGTACTTC	CASSFRANEKTQYF
TRBV13	.	TRBJ2-5	many	TGTGCCAGCAGCCCAGGGGCCGTAGAGACCCAGTACTTC	CASSPGAVETQYF
TRBV5-1	TRBD1	TRBJ1-1	many	TGCGCCAGCAGCAGCGGGACAGGGGCCACTGAAGCTTTCTTT	CASSSGTGATEAFF
TRBV2	.	TRBJ1-5	many	TGTGCCAGCAGTGAAGCGTCAGGGATCGGCAATCAGCCCCAGCATTTT	CASSEASGIGNQPQHF
TRBV20-1	.	TRBJ2-3	many	TGCAGTGCTGCTGGGACTAGCACAGATACGCAGTATTTT	CSAAGTSTDTQYF
TRBV5-6	.	TRBJ2-7	many	TGTGCCAGCAGCTTGGATCCGGGCCGAGCTACCTACGAGCAGTACTTC	CASSLDPGRATYEQYF
TRBV3-1	TRBD1	TRBJ1-1	many	TGTGCCAGCAGCCAAGCTTTATACAGGGGATCTACTGAAGCTTTCTTT	CASSQALYRGSTEAFF
TRBV18	.	TRBJ2-3	many	TGTGCCAGCTCACCATTCTCAGATACGCAGTATTTT	CASSPFSDTQYF
TRBV7-3	.	TRBJ2-2	medium-sized	TGTGCCAGCAGCCGAGACTCCGGGGAGCTGTTTTTT	CASSRDSGELFF
TRBV2	.	TRBJ2-1	few	TGTGCCGAGGGACTGGACAATGAGCAGTTCTTC	CAEGLDNEQFF
TRBV11-2	TRBD2	TRBJ2-1	.	TGTGCCAGCAGCCAGGGACTAGCGGGGGGCCGGAGAAATGAGCAGTTCTTC	CASSQGLAGGRRNEQFF
TRBV29-1	TRBD1	TRBJ2-5	many	TGCAGCGTTGCCTCCGCCAGGGGGCAAGAGACCCAGTACTTC	CSVASARGQETQYF
TRBV18	.	TRBJ1-1	many	TGTGCCAGCATCACTGTTACAAGAGAAGCTTTCTTT	CASITVTREAFF
TRBV2	.	TRBJ2-1	medium-sized	TGTGCGGCGGGTGGGGTAACCTACAATGAGCAGTTCTTC	CAAGGVTYNEQFF